This TCR beta chain derives from a study of T-cell memory formation after mild COVID-19. Overall study: TCR clusters largely stayed donor specific.

Barcoded TCR alpha and TCR beta cDNA libraries with UMIs came from 5'RACE using constant-segment primers. A single record per CDR3 protein comes from TCRdb applying MiXCR to the 5' RACE reads. The sample gives roughly 160,000 distinct CDR3 sequences, about an eighth of which show up once; 2.5% to 3.5% is in the top ten. Notes on this clonotype: Antigen unknown.

Germline values: CDR1 SGHTA, CDR2 FQGNSA. This CDR3 comprises 14 residues. V was trimmed by 4 bases and J by 4 bases, leaving 13 bases between them. Study conclusions and caveats: Later expanders leaned CD4+, whereas day 15 to 85 contracting clones were balanced CD4/CD8. Memory from before infection featured some responding clones, which suggests cross-reactive memory joined.

This chain joins TRBV7-2 and TRBJ1-2; D uncertain. This clonotype originated in a man between 18 and 29 years old who had mild COVID-19 (a few samples of this study predate the infection). Cell type and time point are not known. Material for sequencing was PBMCs or a T cell subset sorted from them (not recorded which). The CDR3 reads CASSWDGQSYGYTF. CDR3 DNA sequence: TGTGCCAGCAGCTGGGATGGGCAGAGCTATGGCTACACCTTC. Variable domain in full (rest from reference TRBV7-2 and TRBJ1-2): GAGVSQSPSNKVTEKGKDVELRCDPISGHTALYWYRQSLGQGLEFLIYFQGNSAPDKSGLPSDRFSAERTGGSVSTLTIQRTQQEDSAVYLCASSWDGQSYGYTFGSGTRLTVV.